The 17 T cell receptor beta chains below come from one sample, sequenced in a study of low-dose radiotherapy and immunotherapy resistance in tumors. Alpha- and beta-chain coverage of first-strand cDNA came from TRAV- and TRBV-specific primers. Using a constant-region primer together with a V-primer adapter, TCRs were subjected to roughly 18 PCR cycles of amplification. TCRdb called the reads again in MiXCR, with one record for every CDR3 protein. Of fewer than 110,000 distinct CDR3 sequences listed, around 20% are singletons. Time point described: after trial treatment. Treatment: LDRT plus nivolumab, ipilimumab, low-dose cyclophosphamide and aspirin (RACIN trial). This material consisted of PBMCs, taken after low-dose radiotherapy plus immunotherapy. The receptor set was obtained from a male donor with prostate cancer.

This clonotype was detected many times. CDR3: CSAPSGGPYNEQFF. The CDR3 DNA reads as TGCAGTGCTCCCAGCGGGGGGCCCTACAATGAGCAGTTCTTC. The gene calls are TRBV20-1 and TRBJ2-1; 9 bases agree with TRBD2. The germline gives CDR1 DFQATT, CDR2 SNEGSKA (reference sequence). The CDR3 has 14 residues. V was clipped by 5 bases and J by 2 bases; unmatched bases: 4.

This clonotype has at least ten counts. CDR3 sequence (DNA): TGTGCCAGCAGACTAGGGTCTGGAAACACCATATATTTT. Encoded protein: CASRLGSGNTIYF. This chain uses TRBV6-8 with TRBJ1-3, with D unclear. Per the germline V gene, CDR1 is MNHGY and CDR2 is SAAAGT. With 6 bases removed from V and 1 base from J, the gap between germline ends came to 7 bases. This CDR3 is 13 amino acids long.

This clonotype was observed at least ten times. The J gene is TRBJ2-4, the V gene TRBV7-8, with D possibly being TRBD2 (7 bases). The CDR3 runs to 16 residues. Per the germline V gene, CDR1 is SGHVS and CDR2 is FQNEAQ. Between the trimmed V and J ends, which lost 1 base and 6 bases, there was a span of 16 bases. The CDR3 protein is CASSLDSQGRVNIQYF. The CDR3, as DNA: TGTGCCAGCAGCTTAGACTCCCAGGGGAGGGTAAACATTCAGTACTTC.

This clonotype was counted many times. The chain has TRBV21-1 and TRBJ2-7. TRBV21-1 is marked as a pseudogene. This CDR3 has 11 residues. The CDR3 protein is CASSNADEQYF. The CDR3 DNA reads as TGTGCCAGCAGCAATGCCGACGAGCAGTACTTC.

This rearrangement joins TRBV30 to TRBJ1-6; no definite D call. Germline V gives CDR1 GTSNPN, CDR2 SVGIG (reference sequence). The V end lost 5 bases, the J end lost 8 bases, and 13 bases lay between the germline ends. This CDR3 contains 13 residues. The CDR3, as DNA: TGTGCCTGGGCAAAACCCCCGGATTCACCCCTCCACTTT. This sequence encodes CAWAKPPDSPLHF.

This clonotype has at least ten counts. The CDR3 coding sequence is TGTGCCAGCAGTTCGACAGGGCCCACCTACGAGCAGTACTTC. This codes for CASSSTGPTYEQYF. The chain has TRBV7-9 and TRBJ2-7; 7 bases line up with TRBD1. The CDR3 contains 14 residues. Trimming at V came to 6 bases and at J to 2 bases, leaving 7 bases not matched to a gene. Germline CDR1 and CDR2: SEHNR and FQNEAQ (reference sequence). The whole variable domain, filled in from reference TRBV7-9 and TRBJ2-7, reads DTGVSQNPRHKITKRGQNVTFRCDPISEHNRLYWYRQTLGQGPEFLTYFQNEAQLEKSRLLSDRFSAERPKGSFSTLEIQRTEQGDSAMYLCASSSTGPTYEQYFGPGTRLTVT.

Ten or more counts support this clonotype. The V call is TRBV12-3 or TRBV12-4, the J call TRBJ2-2; D perhaps matches TRBD2 (5 bases). The length of the CDR3 is 16 residues. V lost 5 bases and J 5 bases, leaving 18 bases between the germline ends. CDR3 DNA: TGTGCCAGCAGTACTAGGTGGGCTAGTTGGACCGGGGAGCTGTTTTTT. Protein sequence: CASSTRWASWTGELFF.

The rearrangement joins TRBV4-1 to TRBJ2-7; 11 bases match TRBD1. Looked up from germline, CDR1 is MGHRA and CDR2 is YSYEKL. There are 15 residues in the CDR3. The J segment lost 4 bases and the V segment lost 4 bases, leaving 6 bases of the junction unmatched. The CDR3 is CASSPGQGAMYEQYF. In nucleotides, the CDR3 is TGCGCCAGCAGCCCCGGACAGGGGGCAATGTACGAGCAGTACTTC.

This clonotype was observed many times. The chain uses TRBV6-2 or TRBV6-3 and TRBJ2-6; D uncertain. The CDR3 extends over 19 amino acids. Per germline, CDR1 MNHEY and CDR2 SVGEGT. The V end lost 5 bases, the J end lost 0 bases, and 20 bases lay between the germline ends. The CDR3 nucleotides read TGTGCCAGCAGTCCCACCATGGGCGCCCAGAGCTCTGGGGCCAACGTCCTGACTTTC. Translating it yields CASSPTMGAQSSGANVLTF.

This clonotype showed up many times. This sequence joins TRBV10-2 and TRBJ2-2, with a possible D match to TRBD2 (6 bases). CDR1 is WSHSY and CDR2 is SAAADI in the germline V gene. The V and J ends lost 0 bases and 5 bases respectively, with 10 bases between them. The CDR3 length is 15 residues. The CDR3 nucleotides are TGCGCCAGCAGTGAGTCGACTAGTCAAACCGGGGAGCTGTTTTTT. Protein: CASSESTSQTGELFF.

In this sample, this clonotype turned up many times. The CDR3 loop reads CASSSSGGTDTQYF. DNA of the CDR3: TGTGCCAGCAGCTCTAGCGGGGGCACAGATACGCAGTATTTT. V gene TRBV7-2 combines with J gene TRBJ2-3; 9 positions agree with TRBD2. The germline V gene encodes CDR1 SGHTA and CDR2 FQGNSA. The CDR3 totals 14 residues. V gave up 4 bases and J gave up 1 base; unmatched junction bases: 0.

This clonotype has ten or more counts. The V gene is TRBV30, the J gene TRBJ2-3, with D perhaps TRBD2 (6 bases). This CDR3 has 15 residues. V lost 0 bases to trimming and J lost 6 bases, with 16 bases between them. From germline, CDR1 is GTSNPN and CDR2 SVGIG (reference sequence). The CDR3 coding sequence is TGTGCCTGGAGTGTACTTGCGGGGCCCGGGGATACGCAGTATTTT. Its translation is CAWSVLAGPGDTQYF.

This clonotype appeared many times. V usage is TRBV6-2 or TRBV6-3 and J usage is TRBJ2-2; D gene unclear. The germline V gene encodes CDR1 MNHEY and CDR2 SVGEGT. This CDR3 has 15 residues. Trimming took 8 bases from V and 6 from J, leaving 19 bases between them. CDR3 sequence: CASGVTELVAGELFF. CDR3 in DNA: TGTGCCAGCGGGGTTACAGAGCTAGTAGCCGGGGAGCTGTTTTTT.

At least ten counts were recorded for this clonotype. The chain is built from TRBV3-1 and TRBJ1-5; weak D call: TRBD1 (5 bases). In germline, CDR1 is LGHDT, CDR2 YNNKEL (reference sequence). There are 14 residues in the CDR3. V lost 4 bases to trimming and J lost 3 bases, with 10 bases between them. The CDR3 nucleotides are TGTGCCAGCAGCCCAGGGAGGGACAATCAGCCCCAGCATTTT. Amino acid sequence: CASSPGRDNQPQHF.

The chain links TRBV5-1 to TRBJ1-2; D is unresolved. Germline assignment: CDR1 SGHRS and CDR2 YFSETQ. The CDR3 length is 13 residues. Trimming stripped 0 bases from V and 6 bases from J, with 9 bases between. Here the CDR3 reads CASSLDWRDGYTF. CDR3 nucleotide sequence: TGCGCCAGCAGCTTGGACTGGCGTGATGGCTACACCTTC.

Many counts were recorded for this clonotype. This rearrangement joins TRBV19 to TRBJ2-7; TRBD1 matches at 9 bases. V was pared by 4 bases and J by 2 bases, with 9 bases of the junction left unmatched. Germline values: CDR1 LNHDA, CDR2 SQIVND (reference sequence). This CDR3 comprises 16 residues. CDR3 amino acids: CASSRTGTGSPYEQYF. The CDR3 DNA sequence: TGTGCCAGTAGTAGAACCGGGACAGGGAGTCCCTACGAGCAGTACTTC.

This clonotype has only one observation. Given a much more abundant clone one base away, this may be a read error. The V call is TRBV20-1, the J call TRBJ2-7, with D tentatively TRBD1 (6 bases). Per the germline V gene, CDR1 is DFQATT and CDR2 is SNEGSKA (reference sequence). This CDR3 spans 11 amino acids. CDR3 region: CSAKGEYEKYF. As DNA, the CDR3 is TGCAGTGCAAAGGGGGAATACGAGAAGTACTTC.